This T cell receptor beta chain is from a study of human T cells and chemical hapten exposure. Study observations and caveats: High-frequency TCRs, those above 1 in 1000, stayed the same after DPC sensitization.

This clonotype was detected many times. The antigen remains unidentified. CDR1 and CDR2 from the germline V gene are MDHEN and SYDVKM. After removal of 4 bases from V and 1 base from J, the junction contained 12 bases not matched to a gene. CDR3 size: 17 residues. How the authors handled the data: The number of TCRs in each sample had a median of around 96,000 and spanned roughly 23,224 to 750,000. Using its own MiXCR run on the RACE reads, TCRdb lists one record per CDR3 protein. TCRdb's processing, not the authors' own work, is the source of the V and J calls. The data hold roughly 36,000 distinct CDR3 sequences, with 10% observed a single time. Time point specified: pre-sensitization, week 0. Treatment of the sample: therapeutic diphenylcyclopropenone sensitization with weekly scalp DPC. Someone pulled total RNA out of unfractionated whole blood. Blood sampling preceded each patch test application.

The chain combines TRBV28 with TRBJ1-1; 7 nucleotides align to TRBD1. Here the sequenced sample was whole blood, taken in connection with sensitization to the hapten diphenylcyclopropenone (DPC). The clonotype comes from a man between 45 and 60 years old with alopecia areata. Some clones in this sample may be carry-over from other donors' samples. CDR3: CASSSPVRGLANTEAFF. The CDR3 DNA reads as TGTGCCAGCAGTTCCCCGGTGAGGGGGCTGGCGAACACTGAAGCTTTCTTT.